This entry lists 8 T cell receptor beta chains sequenced from one sample in a study of blood T cell repertoires in COVID-19. Libraries were prepared by immunoSEQ multiplex PCR; TCRdb keeps only in-frame clonotypes and omits some of them. The table lists 20,000 to 25,000 clones, about nine tenths of them singletons. Sequencing used peripheral blood. These receptors were obtained from a human donor in a cohort sampled during active COVID-19.

The rearrangement links TRBV7-3 to TRBJ1-3; D possibly corresponds to TRBD1 (6 bases). Germline CDR1 SGHTA, CDR2 FQGTGA. This CDR3 spans 14 amino acids. The V and J ends lost 5 bases and 4 bases respectively, with 12 bases between them. CDR3 in DNA: TGTGCCAGCAGCAAAGGGGGTGCGGGAAACACCATATATTTT. Protein product: CASSKGGAGNTIYF.

The rearrangement links TRBV2 to TRBJ2-7; D is possibly TRBD2 (6 bases). From germline, CDR1 is SNHLY and CDR2 FYNNEI. This CDR3 spans 12 amino acids. V lost 7 bases and J 2 bases, leaving 9 bases between the germline ends. Here the CDR3 DNA reads TGTGCCAGCAAGCGCGGGGCCTACGAGCAGTACTTC. It is translated as CASKRGAYEQYF.

The J gene is TRBJ1-1, the V gene TRBV4-2; the D gene is possibly TRBD1 (5 bases). The CDR3 loop spans 19 amino acids. V lost 1 base, J lost 0 bases, and 21 bases lay in between. CDR1 is LGHNA, CDR2 YNFKEQ, per germline. Written as DNA, the CDR3 is TGTGCCAGCAGCCAAGCCCCCCTAAGTAGGGGATTGATGAACACTGAAGCTTTCTTT. Amino acids: CASSQAPLSRGLMNTEAFF.

V and J are TRBV21-1 and TRBJ1-6. TRBV21-1 is shown as a pseudogene. The CDR3 consists of 16 residues. CDR3 amino acids: CASSKEGRQINSPLHF. The CDR3, as DNA: TGTGCCAGCAGCAAAGAGGGGAGGCAGATTAATTCACCCCTCCACTTT.

This rearrangement joins TRBV6-5 to TRBJ1-6; TRBD1 agrees at 7 bases. Unmatched junction bases numbered 7, after V lost 4 bases and J lost 7 bases. Germline V gene sequence: CDR1 MNHEY, CDR2 SVGAGI. The CDR3 has 15 residues. The CDR3 here is CASSSTGLRNSPLHF. CDR3 coding DNA: TGTGCCAGCAGTTCGACAGGGTTAAGGAATTCACCCCTCCACTTT.

The CDR3 region has the DNA TGTGCCAGCAGTTATGGAGGAGCCCCGGCTAATGAAAAACTGTTTTTT. It is translated as CASSYGGAPANEKLFF. V is TRBV6-2 or TRBV6-3 and J is TRBJ1-4; D remains ambiguous. This CDR3 has 16 residues. Germline assignment: CDR1 MNHEY and CDR2 SVGEGT. Trimming left V 3 bases short and J 3 bases short, with 14 bases between.

V and J are TRBV19 and TRBJ2-1; TRBD2 aligns across 13 bases. CDR3 length equals 16 residues. Germline V gene data show CDR1 as LNHDA and CDR2 as SQIVND (reference sequence). The V segment lost 2 bases and the J segment 9 bases; nucleotides outside the gene matches: 7. This CDR3 is CASSIQLAGGHAEQFF. CDR3 nucleotide sequence: TGTGCCAGTAGTATACAACTAGCGGGGGGGCATGCTGAGCAGTTCTTC.

The chain has TRBV5-4 and TRBJ1-6; tentatively, D is TRBD1 (6 bases). The ends were cut back, 1 base at V and 6 bases at J, with 14 bases in the middle. Germline V CDR1 and CDR2: SGHNT, YYREEE (reference sequence). This CDR3 has 16 amino acids. The CDR3 protein is CASSLIDPGVNSPLHF. The CDR3 region has the DNA TGTGCCAGCAGCTTGATTGATCCAGGGGTTAATTCACCCCTCCACTTT.